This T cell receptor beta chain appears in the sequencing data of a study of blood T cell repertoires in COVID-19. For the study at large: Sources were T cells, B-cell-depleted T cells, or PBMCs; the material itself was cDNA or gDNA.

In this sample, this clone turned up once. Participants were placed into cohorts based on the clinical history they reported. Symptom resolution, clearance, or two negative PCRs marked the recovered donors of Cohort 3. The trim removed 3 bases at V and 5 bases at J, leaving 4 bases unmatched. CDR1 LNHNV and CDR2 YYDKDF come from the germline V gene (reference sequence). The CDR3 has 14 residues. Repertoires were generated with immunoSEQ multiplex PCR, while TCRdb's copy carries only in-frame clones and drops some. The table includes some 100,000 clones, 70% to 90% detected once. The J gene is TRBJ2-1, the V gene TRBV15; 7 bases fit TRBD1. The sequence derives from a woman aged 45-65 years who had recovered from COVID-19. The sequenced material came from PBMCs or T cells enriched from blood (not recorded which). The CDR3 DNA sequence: TGTGCCACCAGCAGGAGGGACAGCCACAATGAGCAGTTCTTC. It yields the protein CATSRRDSHNEQFF.